The 10 T cell receptor beta chains presented below share a single source sample, sequenced in a study of early T cells in non-severe SARS-CoV-2 infection. TCRdb called the 5' RACE reads again in MiXCR, with one record for every CDR3 protein. The top ten clones hold less than 3.5% of a sample with about 64,000 distinct CDR3 sequences, around 11% of them seen once. The starting material was whole blood, obtained at baseline. The receptors were sampled from an adult who was a healthcare worker with PCR-confirmed SARS-CoV-2 infection or an uninfected control (not recorded which).

The V gene is TRBV19, the J gene TRBJ1-2; TRBD1 agrees at 10 bases. Germline V gene sequence: CDR1 LNHDA, CDR2 SQIVND (reference sequence). The CDR3 has 16 residues. The trim removed 1 base at V and 4 bases at J, leaving 6 bases unmatched. The CDR3 loop is CASSIGGTGVVYGYTF. The CDR3 DNA is TGTGCCAGTAGTATAGGTGGGACAGGGGTCGTCTATGGCTACACCTTC.

This clonotype was counted a few times. The V and J genes are TRBV6-2 or TRBV6-3 and TRBJ1-1; no clear D. The ends were cut back, 5 bases at V and 1 base at J, with 5 bases in the middle. This CDR3 comprises 12 residues. Germline loops: CDR1 MNHEY, CDR2 SVGEGT. This chain's CDR3 is CASSRENTEAFF. The CDR3 DNA follows: TGTGCCAGCAGTAGAGAGAACACTGAAGCTTTCTTT.

The genes are TRBV27 and TRBJ2-3; the D is unclear. V was clipped by 7 bases and J by 6 bases, with 14 bases between them. Germline values: CDR1 MNHEY, CDR2 SMNVEV (reference sequence). This CDR3 is 13 amino acids long. As DNA, the CDR3 is TGTGCCAGCAAAATACCCAACGTCGATACGCAGTATTTT. Its translation: CASKIPNVDTQYF.

V is TRBV14 and J is TRBJ1-6; TRBD1 agrees at 7 bases. The CDR3 consists of 15 residues. The junction had 7 bases not matched to a gene; V was cut back by 4 bases and J by 7 bases. Germline V gives CDR1 SGHDN, CDR2 FVKESK. The CDR3 DNA reads as TGTGCCAGCAGCCCCTTGGGGACAGAGAATTCACCCCTCCACTTT. Protein sequence: CASSPLGTENSPLHF.

The sample holds many counts of this clonotype. The rearrangement uses TRBV5-4 and TRBJ2-7; D gene ambiguous. Germline CDR1 reads SGHNT; CDR2 reads YYREEE (reference sequence). CDR3 length: 13 residues. Trimming pared 1 base from V and 5 bases from J, leaving 10 bases between. The DNA of the CDR3 is TGTGCCAGCAGCTTGAGGTTGGCAGACGAGCAGTACTTC. Protein: CASSLRLADEQYF.

This clonotype was seen a handful of times. The chain links TRBV6-5 to TRBJ1-2; D is possibly TRBD1 (6 bases). CDR1 and CDR2 from the germline V gene are MNHEY and SVGAGI. The germline V and J ends were trimmed by 7 bases and 2 bases, with 14 bases remaining between them. This CDR3 contains 14 residues. The CDR3 is CASKTGSLNYGYTF. The DNA of the CDR3 is TGTGCCAGCAAAACAGGGTCTCTCAACTATGGCTACACCTTC.

Regarding this clonotype: A much larger clone differs from this one at a single base, so this may be a read error. The rearrangement links TRBV12-3 or TRBV12-4 to TRBJ2-5, with TRBD2 matching over 11 bases. This CDR3 region has 16 residues. Here the CDR3 DNA reads TGTGCCAACAGTCACCATAGCGGGGGGGCCGGAGGTACCCAGTACTTC. Its protein is CANSHHSGGAGGTQYF.

This clonotype was found a few times. The V gene is TRBV7-9, the J gene TRBJ1-1; D may be TRBD1 (6 bases). Trimming shortened V by 4 bases and J by 4 bases, and 13 bases separated the two germline ends. Germline V gives CDR1 SEHNR, CDR2 FQNEAQ (reference sequence). This CDR3 spans 14 amino acids. This chain's CDR3 is CASSSTGLSTEAFF. The CDR3 bases are TGTGCCAGCAGCTCCACAGGGTTGAGCACTGAAGCTTTCTTT.

The chain recombines TRBV11-2 with TRBJ2-5, with D hard to call. The V end was cut by 3 bases, the J end by 3 bases, with 2 bases between. This CDR3 comprises 11 residues. CDR1 and CDR2 from the germline V gene are SGHAT and FQNNGV. CDR3 amino acids: CASSFEETQYF. CDR3 sequence (DNA): TGTGCCAGCAGCTTCGAAGAGACCCAGTACTTC.

This clonotype has at least ten counts. The chain couples TRBV30 to TRBJ1-1, with D perhaps matching TRBD1 (5 bases). Germline-derived CDR1 and CDR2 are GTSNPN and SVGIG (reference sequence). V gave up 5 bases and J gave up 7 bases, with 11 bases separating them. There are 11 residues in the CDR3. The CDR3 here is CAWVGAYEAFF. DNA for the CDR3: TGTGCCTGGGTAGGGGCGTATGAAGCTTTCTTT.